The sequence of this TCR beta chain was determined in a study of CXCR3-negative and CXCR3-positive naive CD8 T cells. Findings of the study overall: Diversity in memory CD8+ cells fell much lower than the comparably high levels seen in both naive subsets. Researchers reported similar TRBV-TRBJ usage in naive CXCR3-negative and CXCR3-positive cells, though memory differed. Naive cells positive for CXCR3 carried more hydrophobic TRB CDR3s than CXCR3-negative ones.

The authors made the TRB cDNA libraries by 5' RACE using UMI labels. TCRdb reprocessed the 5' RACE reads and keeps a single row for each CDR3 protein, giving no DNA. The repertoire table contains about 45,000 distinct CDR3 sequences. Regarding this clonotype: The antigen is unknown.

The CDR3 covers 15 residues. Germline V gene sequence: CDR1 MDHEN, CDR2 SYDVKM. The chain has TRBV28 and TRBJ1-6. The specimen was naive CXCR3- CD8+ T cells from blood. Subset: CD45RO-CCR7+CD27+CD95- naive CD8+ T cells lacking CXCR3 (TNR3-). This sequence originates from a human donor in good health. Some clones in this sample may be carry-over from other donors' samples. CDR3 amino acids: CASIPHLSSDSPLHF.